This T cell receptor beta chain was profiled in a study of response to subunit inactivated influenza vaccine. This clonotype was found a few times. MiXCR, applied by TCRdb to the RT-PCR reads, yields one record per CDR3 protein. The data show under 750,000 distinct CDR3 sequences, around 11% seen once. Germline values: CDR1 MNHEY, CDR2 SVGEGT. Deletions cut 7 bases from V and 4 bases from J, with 13 bases between. This CDR3 spans 13 amino acids. Specimen: PBMCs from blood, collected on the day of vaccination. V and J are TRBV6-2 or TRBV6-3 and TRBJ2-5, with unresolved D. The origin of this receptor is a man over 45 who received an inactivated influenza vaccine. CDR3 bases: TGTGCCAGCACCACGCCATCCCCAGAGACCCAGTACTTC. This translates into CASTTPSPETQYF.